These T cell receptor beta chains were read from a single sample in a study of monozygotic twins with cystic fibrosis. TCRdb keeps only in-frame clones here, not all; method: immunoSEQ multiplex PCR. The table lists about 36,000 clones, over 80% of them singletons. The sample comprised blood. The source of these receptors is a boy younger than 10 with cystic fibrosis. CDR3s include the opening cysteine and the closing phenylalanine or tryptophan. D genes are given only for firm matches. Part of the rows lack a size; the others show once, few, many or a class for expanded clones.

>-|TRBV21-1|TRBJ1-3|-
CASSKPGQGAYGNTIYF
TGTGCCAGCAGCAAACCGGGACAGGGGGCGTATGGAAACACCATATATTTT
>-|TRBV27|TRBJ1-1|-
CASAPGTPNTEAFF
TGTGCCAGCGCTCCCGGGACTCCTAACACTGAAGCTTTCTTT
>-|TRBV5-1|TRBJ2-3|-
CASSLSGFPTDTQYF
TGCGCCAGCAGCTTGAGCGGTTTTCCGACAGATACGCAGTATTTT
>TRBD1|TRBV11-2|TRBJ1-5|-
CASSTGTGSNQPQHF
TGTGCCAGCAGTACCGGGACAGGGAGCAATCAGCCCCAGCATTTT
>TRBD1|TRBV11-2|TRBJ1-2|-
CASSYGQATLYYGYTF
TGTGCCAGCAGCTACGGACAGGCGACTCTCTACTATGGCTACACCTTC
>TRBD1|TRBV10-3|TRBJ2-7|-
CAISGTGLYEQYF
TGTGCCATCAGTGGGACAGGACTCTACGAGCAGTACTTC
>-|TRBV6-5|TRBJ2-5|-
CASSYGAGQGETQYF
TGTGCCAGCAGTTACGGAGCGGGTCAGGGTGAGACCCAGTACTTC
>-|TRBV5-6|TRBJ2-7|-
CASSLAGSSYEQYF
TGTGCCAGCAGCTTGGCTGGCAGTTCCTACGAGCAGTACTTC
>-|TRBV10-3|TRBJ1-1|-
CAISGQAGWAFF
TGTGCCATCAGTGGTCAGGCGGGGTGGGCTTTCTTT
>TRBD1|TRBV15|TRBJ1-2|-
CATSTMLGQGANYGYTF
TGTGCCACCAGCACCATGTTAGGACAGGGGGCTAACTATGGCTACACCTTC
>TRBD1|TRBV9|TRBJ1-1|-
CASSVGTGLNTEAFF
TGTGCCAGCAGCGTAGGGACAGGTTTGAACACTGAAGCTTTCTTT
>-|TRBV14|TRBJ2-5|-
CASSHPRSTARETQYF
TGTGCCAGCAGCCATCCTCGGAGTACGGCGAGGGAGACCCAGTACTTC
>TRBD1|TRBV5-1|TRBJ2-4|-
CASSRDSGSKNIQYF
TGCGCCAGCAGCCGGGACAGCGGATCCAAAAACATTCAGTACTTC
>TRBD2|TRBV29-1|TRBJ2-2|-
CSVERSGGYTGELFF
TGCAGCGTTGAGCGGAGCGGGGGATACACCGGGGAGCTGTTTTTT
>-|TRBV9|TRBJ2-1|once
CASSAPRGPHSEQFF
TGTGCCAGCAGCGCACCCCGAGGACCCCACTCTGAGCAGTTCTTC